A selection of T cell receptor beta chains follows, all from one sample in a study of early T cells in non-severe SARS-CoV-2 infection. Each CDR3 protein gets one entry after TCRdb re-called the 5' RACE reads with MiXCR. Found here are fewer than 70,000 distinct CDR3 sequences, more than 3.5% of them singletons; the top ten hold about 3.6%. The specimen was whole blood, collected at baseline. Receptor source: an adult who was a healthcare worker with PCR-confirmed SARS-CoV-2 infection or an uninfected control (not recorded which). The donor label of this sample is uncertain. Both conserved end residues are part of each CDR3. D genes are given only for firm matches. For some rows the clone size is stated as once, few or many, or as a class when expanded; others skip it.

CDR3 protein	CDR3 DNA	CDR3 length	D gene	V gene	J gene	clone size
CASSSETTRYGYTF	TGTGCCAGCAGCTCCGAGACAACCCGCTATGGCTACACCTTC	14	-	TRBV7-9	TRBJ1-2	-
CASSLSSGGAYNEQFF	TGTGCCAGCAGCTTGTCTAGCGGGGGGGCCTACAATGAGCAGTTCTTC	16	TRBD2	TRBV5-4	TRBJ2-1	few
CAWSATIGELFF	TGTGCCTGGAGCGCGACAATCGGGGAGCTGTTTTTT	12	-	TRBV30	TRBJ2-2	few
CATQSRQGGLGAEAFF	TGTGCCACCCAGTCCCGACAGGGAGGGTTGGGGGCTGAAGCTTTCTTT	16	TRBD1	TRBV10-3	TRBJ1-1	many
CASKNTDSKNTEAFF	TGCGCCAGCAAGAACACGGACAGTAAGAACACTGAAGCTTTCTTT	15	-	TRBV5-1	TRBJ1-1	many
CASSGGGLAGQYF	TGTGCCAGCAGTGGGGGGGGACTAGCAGGGCAGTACTTC	13	TRBD2	TRBV25-1	TRBJ2-7	many
CASSQDILAGRPLDTQYF	TGTGCCAGCAGCCAAGATATTTTGGCGGGGAGGCCGTTAGATACGCAGTATTTT	18	-	TRBV4-2	TRBJ2-3	few
CSAPGQVEKLFF	TGCAGTGCCCCGGGACAGGTAGAAAAACTGTTTTTT	12	TRBD1	TRBV20-1	TRBJ1-4	many
CSVGGGNTEAFF	TGCAGCGTTGGCGGGGGGAACACTGAAGCTTTCTTT	12	-	TRBV29-1	TRBJ1-1	few
CAWSVFRGDHEKLFF	TGTGCCTGGAGTGTATTCCGGGGGGACCATGAAAAACTGTTTTTT	15	-	TRBV30	TRBJ1-4	-
CASSLEGAGNEQYF	TGCGCCAGCAGCTTGGAAGGGGCGGGGAACGAGCAGTACTTC	14	-	TRBV5-1	TRBJ2-7	many
CASSLEGVQGFAYEQYF	TGTGCCAGCAGCTTAGAAGGAGTACAGGGCTTTGCCTACGAGCAGTACTTC	17	-	TRBV11-2	TRBJ2-7	many
CASSLRVGQPLQYF	TGTGCCAGCAGCCTACGGGTGGGACAGCCCCTTCAGTACTTC	14	TRBD1	TRBV13	TRBJ2-7	-
CATSEGLASTTDTQYF	TGTGCCACCAGTGAGGGGCTAGCGTCCACCACAGATACGCAGTATTTT	16	-	TRBV24-1	TRBJ2-3	-
CASSRSSGLDTQYF	TGTGCCAGTAGTAGGTCTAGCGGTTTGGATACGCAGTATTTT	14	TRBD2	TRBV19	TRBJ2-3	many
CASSLKGQGTGIGITYEQYF	TGTGCCAGCAGCTTAAAAGGTCAGGGGACAGGGATTGGGATCACCTACGAGCAGTACTTC	20	TRBD1	TRBV7-2	TRBJ2-7	few
CSARRLGEGSEQYF	TGCAGTGCTAGACGACTCGGGGAAGGTTCCGAGCAGTACTTC	14	-	TRBV20-1	TRBJ2-7	many
CASSLGQPTYEQYF	TGTGCCAGCAGTTTGGGACAGCCTACCTACGAGCAGTACTTC	14	TRBD1	TRBV28	TRBJ2-7	few
CASSELEQYF	TGTGCCTCTAGTGAGTTGGAGCAGTACTTC	10	-	TRBV24-1	TRBJ2-7	-
CASSLHGLEGNQPQHF	TGTGCCAGTAGCCTTCATGGACTGGAAGGGAATCAGCCCCAGCATTTT	16	-	TRBV19	TRBJ1-5	many
CASSVRTANTEAFF	TGTGCCAGCAGTGTGAGGACGGCGAACACTGAAGCTTTCTTT	14	-	TRBV6-1	TRBJ1-1	many
CASSDSGGTDTQYF	TGTGCCAGCAGCGATAGCGGGGGCACAGATACGCAGTATTTT	14	TRBD2	TRBV28	TRBJ2-3	-
CASSPGWGANQPQHF	TGTGCCAGCAGTCCAGGATGGGGGGCCAATCAGCCCCAGCATTTT	15	-	TRBV28	TRBJ1-5	few
CASSSPRGQGAYEQFF	TGTGCCAGCAGCTCACCAAGGGGACAGGGGGCCTATGAGCAGTTCTTC	16	TRBD1	TRBV11-2	TRBJ2-1	-